This T cell receptor beta chain appears in the sequencing data of a study of CD8+CD57+ T cells in acquired aplastic anemia. V lost 0 bases and J lost 4; bases outside the gene matches: 13. The CDR3 loop spans 19 amino acids. CDR1 and CDR2 from the germline V gene are MNHNS and SASEGT. Notes on the study in general: Around 30 sequences, all CD8+ CDR3, were shared between patients and controls.

CDR3 and TCR beta VDJ profiling relied on a genomic DNA template. TCRdb used MiXCR to reprocess the reads, holding one entry per CDR3 protein. The table lists some 170,000 distinct CDR3 sequences, around half of them singletons. A remark on this clonotype: Its specificity is unknown.

Patients chosen for sequencing had shown CD8+CD57+ cell expansion by flow cytometry. Acquired aplastic anemia of severe grade affected all patients. This chain links TRBV6-1 with TRBJ2-1; 9 bases are a match to TRBD2. Input material: sorted CD4+, CD8+, or CD8+CD57+ T cells (not recorded which) from PBMCs. This sequence originates from a human donor with aplastic anemia. DNA of the CDR3: TGTGCCAGCAGTGAAGCGGGCAGGCGGGGGGGCCCACGGTACAATGAGCAGTTCTTC. Translating it yields CASSEAGRRGGPRYNEQFF.